Detailed here is one T cell receptor beta chain. Antigen unknown. The sample is drawn from a study of cytomegalovirus exposure and HLA in healthy donors. Study-level background: T cells numbering about 200 million yielded roughly 120 million unique TCR beta sequences in an earlier analysis. Study-wide points: Through in vitro validation, three CMV-associated chains were shown to be specific for CMV antigens. The listing of about 150 TCR beta chains classed them as cytomegalovirus-associated.

Germline CDR1 is MNHEY and CDR2 is SMNVEV (reference sequence). The CDR3 consists of 15 residues. J lost 7 bases, V lost 3 bases, and 11 bases had no gene match. PCR primers comprised 60 Vbeta and 13 Jbeta primers. Generated by immunoSEQ multiplex PCR, the TCRdb table keeps only in-frame clones and is missing some. The data contain around 140,000 clones, approximately 80% of them singletons. This TCR was recovered from a male donor in good health and CMV-seronegative. The sequenced sample was PBMCs. V usage is TRBV27 and J usage is TRBJ1-1, with 7 bases aligning to TRBD1. CDR3 sequence reads: CASSFSDRAVHEAFF. Written as DNA, the CDR3 is TGTGCCAGCAGTTTTTCAGACAGGGCGGTTCATGAAGCTTTCTTT.